This entry lists 16 T cell receptor beta chains sequenced from one sample in a study of follicular helper T cells after annual influenza vaccination. The assay was immunoSEQ multiplex PCR, and TCRdb's table has in-frame clones only and misses some. The table has under 12,000 clones, 82% seen once. The sample here was CXCR5- memory CD4+ T cells sorted from blood, taken 6 weeks after influenza vaccination. These receptors all stem from an adult who received the influenza vaccine.

The V and J genes are TRBV9 and TRBJ2-7, with 9 bases that match TRBD1. The CDR3 runs to 14 residues. With V trimmed by 2 bases and J by 6 bases, 6 bases remained unmatched. Germline CDR1 SGDLS, CDR2 YYNGEE. CDR3 amino acids: CASSVGTGRGEQYF. DNA for the CDR3: TGTGCCAGCAGCGTCGGGACAGGGAGAGGCGAGCAGTACTTC.

This CDR3 reads CASSLSAGASSYEQYF. Written as DNA, the CDR3 is TGTGCCAGCAGCTTATCAGCAGGCGCCAGCTCCTACGAGCAGTACTTC. The rearrangement joins TRBV7-2 to TRBJ2-7; no firm D call. Per the germline V gene, CDR1 is SGHTA and CDR2 is FQGNSA. V was clipped by 2 bases and J by 0 bases, with 14 bases between them. The CDR3 loop spans 16 amino acids.

The chain combines TRBV6-6 with TRBJ1-3; the match to TRBD1 covers 12 bases. Trimming cost V 2 bases and J 3 bases; bases outside gene matches: 2. Germline V gene data show CDR1 as MNHNY and CDR2 as SVGAGI (reference sequence). CDR3 length equals 16 residues. The chain's CDR3 is CASSYGTGGGGNTIYF. The CDR3 DNA follows: TGTGCCAGCAGTTACGGGACAGGGGGCGGTGGAAACACCATATATTTT.

The gene calls are TRBV6-6 and TRBJ2-7, with D unresolved. CDR3 length: 15 residues. Per germline, CDR1 MNHNY and CDR2 SVGAGI (reference sequence). V was shortened by 6 bases and J by 9 bases, with 24 bases between the two germline ends. This chain's CDR3 is CASSPPGALKVGQYF. CDR3 DNA: TGTGCCAGCAGCCCTCCGGGCGCCCTGAAAGTTGGGCAGTACTTC.

This sequence joins TRBV6-5 and TRBJ2-5, with 9 bases lining up with TRBD2. Germline assignment: CDR1 MNHEY and CDR2 SVGAGI. With 4 bases clipped from V and 2 bases from J, the junction kept 5 bases outside the gene matches. CDR3 length: 15 residues. The CDR3 loop is CASSSLAGLQETQYF. The CDR3 DNA follows: TGTGCCAGCAGTTCTCTAGCGGGATTACAAGAGACCCAGTACTTC.

Here the CDR3 reads CASSYGIGGPLGYTF. The DNA of the CDR3 is TGTGCCAGCAGTTACGGGATAGGGGGCCCTCTCGGCTACACCTTC. This chain connects TRBV6-6 to TRBJ1-2, with 7 bases that match TRBD1. This CDR3 contains 15 residues. V gave up 2 bases and J gave up 8 bases; unmatched junction bases: 11. In germline, CDR1 is MNHNY, CDR2 SVGAGI (reference sequence).

The chain links TRBV28 to TRBJ1-3, with 7 bases identical to TRBD1. This CDR3 has 14 residues. Germline V gene data show CDR1 as MDHEN and CDR2 as SYDVKM. V was pared by 2 bases and J by 4 bases, with 2 bases of the junction left unmatched. In DNA, the CDR3 is TGTGCCAGCAGTTTAGACAGGGTAGGAAACACCATATATTTT. Translating gives CASSLDRVGNTIYF. Combining the CDR3 with reference TRBV28 and TRBJ1-3 gives the whole variable domain DVKVTQSSRYLVKRTGEKVFLECVQDMDHENMFWYRQDPGLGLRLIYFSYDVKMKEKGDIPEGYSVSREKKERFSLILESASTNQTSMYLCASSLDRVGNTIYFGEGSWLTVV.

The chain is built from TRBV27 and TRBJ2-5; D is tentatively TRBD1 or TRBD2 (6 bases each). Germline CDR1 is MNHEY and CDR2 is SMNVEV (reference sequence). Trimming took 4 bases from V and 7 from J, leaving 16 bases between them. The CDR3 extends over 14 amino acids. The CDR3: CASSSHREVGTQYF. The CDR3 nucleotides are TGTGCCAGCAGTTCACACAGGGAGGTGGGGACCCAGTACTTC.

The chain employs TRBV7-9 and TRBJ1-1, with D tentatively TRBD1 (5 bases). The CDR3 runs to 14 residues. Germline V lookup: CDR1 SEHNR, CDR2 FQNEAQ (reference sequence). Trimming stripped 4 bases from V and 1 base from J, with 10 bases between. The CDR3 loop reads CASSSGRENTEAFF. The CDR3 DNA sequence: TGTGCCAGCAGCTCGGGACGGGAGAACACTGAAGCTTTCTTT.

The chain is built from TRBV7-2 and TRBJ1-2, with D perhaps matching TRBD1 (5 bases). In germline, CDR1 is SGHTA, CDR2 FQGNSA. CDR3 length equals 15 residues. Trimming stripped 2 bases from V and 8 bases from J, with 18 bases between. The CDR3 bases are TGTGCCAGCAGCTTACGATTTGGGGCTGAGTCCGGCTACACCTTC. It codes for CASSLRFGAESGYTF.

This chain links TRBV2 with TRBJ2-7, with 14 bases matching TRBD2. CDR1 and CDR2 from the germline V gene are SNHLY and FYNNEI. V shed 5 bases, J shed 4 bases, and the junction held 7 bases outside the gene matches. The CDR3 spans 16 residues. The CDR3 region has the DNA TGTGCCAGCAGTATGGGACTAGCGGGAGCTGGGTACGAGCAGTACTTC. Translation gives CASSMGLAGAGYEQYF.

The chain carries TRBV4-3 and TRBJ1-1; a weak D match, TRBD1 (5 bases). V was cut by 1 base and J by 6 bases, with 15 bases left in between. CDR3 length: 15 amino acids. Germline lookup yields CDR1 LGHNA and CDR2 YSLEER. The CDR3 region has the DNA TGCGCCAGCAGCCAAGTAGTAAGCAGGGACGCTGAAGCTTTCTTT. Its translation is CASSQVVSRDAEAFF.

This sequence joins TRBV28 and TRBJ2-1; the D is unclear. V was cut by 7 bases and J by 4 bases, with 17 bases left in between. The CDR3 sequence is 15 residues long. Germline V gene lookup returns CDR1 MDHEN and CDR2 SYDVKM. CDR3 in amino acids: CASTQREPPYNEQFF. CDR3 bases: TGTGCCAGCACCCAGCGCGAACCACCATACAATGAGCAGTTCTTC.

CDR3 amino acids: CASSKGQREQYF. DNA for the CDR3: TGTGCCAGCAGTAAAGGACAGCGCGAGCAGTACTTC. The chain carries TRBV6-1 and TRBJ2-7, with a possible D match to TRBD1 (6 bases). Germline V lookup: CDR1 MNHNS, CDR2 SASEGT. Trimming pared 5 bases from V and 6 bases from J, leaving 11 bases between. The CDR3 is 12 residues long.

This chain links TRBV28 with TRBJ1-2, with TRBD1 matching 9 bases. CDR3 size: 15 residues. J was trimmed by 4 bases and V by 7 bases; bases with no gene match: 10. Germline-derived CDR1 and CDR2 are MDHEN and SYDVKM. The CDR3 sequence is CASMGQGFPSYGYTF. The DNA for the CDR3 is TGTGCCAGCATGGGACAGGGTTTTCCCTCCTATGGCTACACCTTC.

In this sample, this clone turned up a few times. The chain is built from TRBV10-2 and TRBJ2-7; TRBD1 agrees at 7 bases. CDR1 and CDR2 from the germline V gene are WSHSY and SAAADI. The trim removed 8 bases at V and 2 bases at J, leaving 3 bases unmatched. This CDR3 is 12 amino acids long. The CDR3 DNA follows: TGCGCCAGCGCTGACAGGGCCTACGAGCAGTACTTC. Protein product: CASADRAYEQYF.